Reported below is one T cell receptor (beta chain). Version v3.0 of the immunoSEQ assay ran at survey level. The repertoire was sequenced with immunoSEQ multiplex PCR; TCRdb's copy has only in-frame clones and lacks some. The data show roughly 42,000 clones, 86% seen once. The data stem from a study of long-term antiretroviral therapy in people with HIV. This sequence originates from a woman aged 45-65 years with HIV. The specimen was unsorted PBMCs, collected 0.1 years before starting antiretroviral therapy.

The CDR3 region is CASGLLRGYSNQPQHF. CDR3 nucleotide sequence: TGTGCCAGCGGGCTTTTGCGGGGTTATAGCAATCAGCCCCAGCATTTT. The chain joins TRBV21-1 to TRBJ1-5. TRBV21-1 is a pseudogene locus. The CDR3 loop spans 16 amino acids.